This T cell receptor (beta chain) is drawn from a study of control samples from healthy donors and cancer patients. This clone was recorded only once. Data came from immunoSEQ multiplex PCR; TCRdb stores just in-frame clones and leaves some out. In the table there are 25,000 to 35,000 clones, 70% to 85% of which are singletons. Trimming removed 0 bases at V and 0 bases at J, with 11 bases between. CDR3 size: 16 residues. CDR1 is SGHRS, CDR2 YFSETQ, per germline. The sequencing sample was made of PBMCs. This chain joins TRBV5-1 and TRBJ2-3, with D possibly matching TRBD2 (6 bases). This clonotype originated in a man between 60 and 75 years old with head and neck cancer. For the CDR3, the DNA is TGCGCCAGCAGCTTGGCCGGAAGCGGGAGCACAGATACGCAGTATTTT. It specifies CASSLAGSGSTDTQYF.